The 32 T cell receptor beta chains below were found in one sample sequenced in a study of T-cell reconstitution after alpha-beta-depleted transplantation in children. Unique molecular identifiers were used in preparing the TCRbeta library. TCRdb re-derived calls from the PCR reads in MiXCR, one entry per CDR3 protein. The data show about 980,000 distinct CDR3 sequences, with under 30% seen just once and under 30% held by the top ten. Sequencing used PBMCs, mostly from graft donor cells, obtained 360 days after TCRalphabeta/CD19-depleted stem cell transplant. The receptors derive from a boy less than two years old who had a stem cell transplant for SCID, so the T cells may come from the graft donor.

This clonotype was detected a few times. The chain carries TRBV10-2 and TRBJ2-1; unclear D gene. The CDR3 loop spans 13 amino acids. Trimming removed 4 bases from V and 6 bases from J, with 10 bases in between. Germline CDR1 reads WSHSY; CDR2 reads SAAADI. CDR3 coding DNA: TGCGCCAGCAGTGGTTCCCCGGGCAATGAGCAGTTCTTC. It yields the protein CASSGSPGNEQFF.

This clonotype has more than one count but fewer than ten. V and J are TRBV27 and TRBJ2-6, with D possibly TRBD1 on 5 matching bases. Looked up from germline, CDR1 is MNHEY and CDR2 is SMNVEV (reference sequence). The CDR3 is 16 amino acids. V was cut by 3 bases and J by 0 bases, with 9 bases left in between. The CDR3 region has the DNA TGTGCCAGCAGTTTGACAGCCAGCTCTGGGGCCAACGTCCTGACTTTC. This codes for CASSLTASSGANVLTF.

This clonotype showed up just a few times. This rearrangement joins TRBV27 to TRBJ2-7, with D maybe TRBD2 (5 bases). V was trimmed by 3 bases and J by 3 bases, leaving 15 bases between them. Germline V gene sequence: CDR1 MNHEY, CDR2 SMNVEV (reference sequence). CDR3 length: 15 amino acids. The DNA for the CDR3 is TGTGCCAGCAGTTTCCTCCTTGGGCGGGTCTACGAGCAGTACTTC. Its protein is CASSFLLGRVYEQYF.

The sample holds a few counts of this clonotype. V is TRBV6-1 and J is TRBJ2-7; possibly TRBD1 for D (5 bases). Trimming stripped 6 bases from V and 3 bases from J, with 18 bases between. There are 15 residues in the CDR3. Germline CDR1 MNHNS, CDR2 SASEGT. The CDR3 protein is CASSPTGDRYYEQYF. CDR3 in DNA: TGTGCCAGCAGCCCTACAGGCGACCGTTACTACGAGCAGTACTTC.

The chain has TRBV20-1 and TRBJ1-2; D may be TRBD1 (6 bases). V dropped 0 bases and J dropped 5 bases, with 19 bases sitting between them. Germline assignment: CDR1 DFQATT and CDR2 SNEGSKA (reference sequence). The CDR3 has 16 amino acids. The CDR3 nucleotides read TGCAGTGCTAGAGATCAGGGGACCACCTCGACGTATGGCTACACCTTC. Its translation: CSARDQGTTSTYGYTF.

This clonotype was detected only a few times. V and J are TRBV6-4 and TRBJ2-2, with TRBD1 matching over 8 bases. J was trimmed by 3 bases and V by 10 bases; bases with no gene match: 7. The germline V gene has CDR1 MRHNA and CDR2 SNTAGT. The CDR3 runs to 14 residues. In nucleotides, the CDR3 is TGTGCCACCAGACAGGGGCCATACACCGGGGAGCTGTTTTTT. Encoded protein: CATRQGPYTGELFF.

This clonotype was counted a few times. The rearrangement uses TRBV4-1 and TRBJ2-3; D might be TRBD1 (6 bases). V lost 2 bases and J lost 1, with 16 bases in between. Germline V CDR1 and CDR2: MGHRA, YSYEKL. This CDR3 is 17 amino acids long. This CDR3 reads CASSQIQRRQGTDTQYF. Written as DNA, the CDR3 is TGCGCCAGCAGCCAAATCCAACGGAGACAGGGCACAGATACGCAGTATTTT.

V gene TRBV5-1 combines with J gene TRBJ1-2, with D possibly being TRBD1 (6 bases). Germline values: CDR1 SGHRS, CDR2 YFSETQ. The CDR3 is made up of 13 amino acids. V was pared by 1 base and J by 6 bases, with 10 bases between. The CDR3 loop reads CASSLSGGDGYTF. CDR3 DNA sequence: TGCGCCAGCAGCTTGTCTGGGGGCGATGGCTACACCTTC. The full variable domain, with the rest looked up from reference TRBV5-1 and TRBJ1-2, is KAGVTQTPRYLIKTRGQQVTLSCSPISGHRSVSWYQQTPGQGLQFLFEYFSETQRNKGNFPGRFSGRQFSNSRSEMNVSTLELGDSALYLCASSLSGGDGYTFGSGTRLTVV.

This clonotype came up a few times. The CDR3 spells CASSFGPTDRFF. CDR3 bases: TGTGCCAGCAGTTTTGGTCCGACCGACCGATTCTTC. This sequence joins TRBV12-3 or TRBV12-4 and TRBJ2-1; unclear D gene. The CDR3 sequence is 12 residues long. V shed 3 bases and J shed 16 bases, with 16 bases lying between them.

The rearrangement joins TRBV20-1 to TRBJ2-7, with 12 bases identical to TRBD2. The CDR3 contains 14 residues. Germline CDR1 is DFQATT and CDR2 is SNEGSKA (reference sequence). The J segment lost 6 bases and the V segment lost 3 bases, leaving 6 bases of the junction unmatched. CDR3 DNA: TGCAGTGCTAGGTCTAGCGGGGGGGCCAGCGAGCAGTACTTC. This encodes CSARSSGGASEQYF.

This chain links TRBV5-8 with TRBJ2-1; a weak D match, TRBD1 (6 bases). Germline V lookup: CDR1 SGHTS, CDR2 YDEGEE. Trimming stripped 4 bases from V and 8 bases from J, with 16 bases between. This CDR3 comprises 14 residues. CDR3 sequence (DNA): TGTGCCAGCAGCCCCTGGGGGCGAAAAGATGAGCAGTTCTTC. Translation: CASSPWGRKDEQFF.

This clonotype was picked up a small number of times. The chain carries TRBV29-1 and TRBJ2-5; D possibly corresponds to TRBD2 (5 bases). The CDR3 spans 12 residues. Germline lookup yields CDR1 SQVTM and CDR2 ANQGSEA. V shed 4 bases and J shed 5 bases, with 11 bases lying between them. The CDR3 loop reads CSVGQPGETQYF. The CDR3 DNA reads as TGCAGCGTTGGACAACCGGGGGAGACCCAGTACTTC.

The chain joins TRBV9 to TRBJ2-1, with D uncertain. The CDR3 consists of 13 residues. Germline-derived CDR1 and CDR2 are SGDLS and YYNGEE. The ends were cut back, 1 base at V and 5 bases at J, with 7 bases in the middle. The CDR3 spells CASSVRTHNEQFF. Here the CDR3 DNA reads TGTGCCAGCAGCGTACGGACGCACAATGAGCAGTTCTTC.

J is TRBJ2-1 and V is TRBV20-1; 7 bases fit TRBD2. The trim removed 6 bases at V and 9 bases at J, leaving 17 bases unmatched. CDR1 and CDR2 from the germline V gene are DFQATT and SNEGSKA (reference sequence). The CDR3 is 15 residues long. The CDR3 DNA is TGCAGTGCCCCGGGGCGCGGGAGCTTGTGGGGTGAGCAGTTCTTC. Protein sequence: CSAPGRGSLWGEQFF.

The table lists this clonotype with a few counts. The chain carries TRBV29-1 and TRBJ2-5, with 9 positions matching TRBD2. This CDR3 region has 16 residues. V dropped 1 base and J dropped 1; count of bases not matched to a gene: 7. CDR1 and CDR2 from the germline V gene are SQVTM and ANQGSEA. CDR3 sequence (DNA): TGCAGCGTTGAAGGCAGCGGGGGGCCAGTCCAAGAGACCCAGTACTTC. This encodes CSVEGSGGPVQETQYF.

This clonotype was found a few times. CDR3 sequence reads: CSAREAIQYF. The CDR3 DNA reads as TGCAGTGCTAGGGAGGCCATTCAGTACTTC. The chain has TRBV20-1 and TRBJ2-4; perhaps TRBD2 as D (5 bases). This CDR3 has 10 residues. The V end was cut by 3 bases, the J end by 9 bases, with 6 bases between. CDR1 is DFQATT, CDR2 SNEGSKA, per germline (reference sequence).

The J gene is TRBJ1-4, the V gene TRBV12-3 or TRBV12-4, with D hard to call. The ends were cut back, 6 bases at V and 10 bases at J, with 12 bases in the middle. The CDR3 covers 12 residues. The CDR3 DNA is TGTGCCAGCAGCCCCGGGTCGGGAAAACTGTTTTTT. Translated: CASSPGSGKLFF.

The chain employs TRBV4-3 and TRBJ2-2, with D tentatively TRBD2 (5 bases). Germline CDR1 LGHNA, CDR2 YSLEER. This CDR3 spans 17 amino acids. V was trimmed by 1 base and J by 5 bases, leaving 17 bases between them. In DNA form, the CDR3 reads TGCGCCAGCAGCCAAGCCACCGGACTCCTAAAAACCGGGGAGCTGTTTTTT. Its translation is CASSQATGLLKTGELFF.

This clonotype was picked up a small number of times. The chain joins TRBV4-3 to TRBJ1-1; D uncertain. The CDR3 spans 14 residues. The germline V gene encodes CDR1 LGHNA and CDR2 YSLEER. The ends were cut back, 2 bases at V and 3 bases at J, with 10 bases in the middle. The CDR3 is CASSQFTADTEAFF. CDR3 sequence (DNA): TGCGCCAGCAGCCAATTCACGGCGGACACTGAAGCTTTCTTT.

A few counts support this clonotype. V usage is TRBV5-1 and J usage is TRBJ2-3; no definite D call. The CDR3 loop spans 14 amino acids. The germline V gene encodes CDR1 SGHRS and CDR2 YFSETQ. Trimming stripped 4 bases from V and 3 bases from J, with 12 bases between. This chain's CDR3 is CASSLSVLTDTQYF. The CDR3 DNA is TGCGCCAGCAGCCTAAGCGTACTGACAGATACGCAGTATTTT.

There are many counts of this clonotype. J is TRBJ1-1 and V is TRBV6-1, with a weak D call TRBD1 (5 bases). This CDR3 is 14 amino acids long. From germline, CDR1 is MNHNS and CDR2 SASEGT. V was pared by 5 bases and J by 5 bases, with 15 bases between. CDR3 sequence reads: CASSLGHGWTEAFF. In DNA form, the CDR3 reads TGTGCCAGCAGTCTTGGACACGGGTGGACTGAAGCTTTCTTT.

V is TRBV9 and J is TRBJ2-1, with 15 positions matching TRBD2. This CDR3 is built from 17 residues. V was clipped by 2 bases and J by 8 bases; unmatched bases: 8. Germline loops: CDR1 SGDLS, CDR2 YYNGEE. The CDR3 protein is CASSVSAGTSGGHEQFF. DNA for the CDR3: TGTGCCAGCAGCGTTTCCGCTGGGACTAGCGGGGGGCATGAGCAGTTCTTC. The whole variable domain, filled in from reference TRBV9 and TRBJ2-1, reads DSGVTQTPKHLITATGQRVTLRCSPRSGDLSVYWYQQSLDQGLQFLIQYYNGEERAKGNILERFSAQQFPDLHSELNLSSLELGDSALYFCASSVSAGTSGGHEQFFGPGTRLTVL.

The chain's CDR3 is CATSDPSGGAPDTQYF. CDR3 nucleotides: TGTGCCACCAGTGACCCTAGCGGGGGGGCCCCAGATACGCAGTATTTT. The J gene is TRBJ2-3, the V gene TRBV24-1, with 12 nucleotides matching TRBD2. In germline, CDR1 is KGHDR, CDR2 SFDVKD. CDR3 size: 16 residues. Trimming at V came to 4 bases and at J to 4 bases, leaving 5 bases not matched to a gene.

In this sample, this clonotype turned up a few times. CDR3 sequence: CSGGQGDGGYTF. Written as DNA, the CDR3 is TGCAGCGGGGGACAGGGGGATGGAGGCTACACCTTC. This chain links TRBV29-1 with TRBJ1-2; 11 nucleotides agree with TRBD1. Trimming at V came to 7 bases and at J to 8 bases, leaving 6 bases not matched to a gene. Per germline, CDR1 SQVTM and CDR2 ANQGSEA. The length of the CDR3 is 12 residues.

The gene calls are TRBV18 and TRBJ2-2, with TRBD2 identical over 9 bases. The CDR3 is 18 residues long. The ends lost 5 bases at V and 0 bases at J; junction bases unmatched: 10. Per the germline V gene, CDR1 is KGHSH and CDR2 is LQKENI. The CDR3 DNA follows: TGTGCCAGCTCAACCCTGCAGCGGGGGGCTACGAACACCGGGGAGCTGTTTTTT. Translation: CASSTLQRGATNTGELFF.

J is TRBJ2-1 and V is TRBV10-3, with D unresolved. The CDR3 runs to 15 residues. The V end lost 4 bases, the J end lost 6 bases, and 16 bases lay between the germline ends. CDR1 and CDR2 from the germline V gene are ENHRY and SYGVKD. CDR3 sequence: CAISGSGALGNEQFF. DNA of the CDR3: TGTGCCATCAGTGGCTCTGGAGCCCTGGGCAATGAGCAGTTCTTC.

The chain joins TRBV19 to TRBJ1-1, with 8 bases that match TRBD1. The CDR3 contains 16 residues. Unmatched junction bases numbered 13, after V lost 5 bases and J lost 5 bases. Germline V gene data show CDR1 as LNHDA and CDR2 as SQIVND (reference sequence). The CDR3 DNA sequence: TGTGCCAGTAGTTCGCCAGGGGGCTCCCCAGCAACTGAAGCTTTCTTT. Translating gives CASSSPGGSPATEAFF.

Many counts were recorded for this clonotype. CDR3 bases: TGTGCCAGCAGCCCAAGAGGGGGTAGCGCCGGGGAGCTGTTTTTT. Amino acids: CASSPRGGSAGELFF. The rearrangement joins TRBV7-7 to TRBJ2-2; TRBD1 is a possible D gene (6 bases). This CDR3 region has 15 residues. V was cut by 5 bases and J by 6 bases, with 16 bases left in between. The V gene's germline CDR1 is SSHAT and CDR2 FNYEAQ (reference sequence).

This clonotype was counted between two and nine times. V gene TRBV20-1 combines with J gene TRBJ2-7; no clear D gene. Per the germline V gene, CDR1 is DFQATT and CDR2 is SNEGSKA (reference sequence). V was cut by 3 bases and J by 9 bases, with 21 bases left in between. This CDR3 has 14 residues. This CDR3 reads CSASPLDTTTTQYF. The CDR3 bases are TGCAGTGCTAGCCCTCTAGACACCACTACGACGCAGTACTTC.

This clonotype was observed a handful of times. V gene TRBV6-5 combines with J gene TRBJ2-3; 12 bases align to TRBD2. This CDR3 contains 16 residues. Looked up from germline, CDR1 is MNHEY and CDR2 is SVGAGI. V shed 4 bases, J shed 2 bases, and the junction held 4 bases outside the gene matches. For the CDR3, the DNA is TGTGCCAGCAGTTTGACTAGCGGGGGATTCACAGATACGCAGTATTTT. Its protein product is CASSLTSGGFTDTQYF.

This clonotype has just a few counts. This chain joins TRBV7-9 and TRBJ1-2; D call uncertain. The CDR3 loop spans 15 amino acids. Germline V gene sequence: CDR1 SEHNR, CDR2 FQNEAQ (reference sequence). V lost 2 bases and J 0 bases, leaving 10 bases between the germline ends. CDR3 sequence (DNA): TGTGCCAGCAGCTTATTCTCAGCCCCTAACTATGGCTACACCTTC. It is translated as CASSLFSAPNYGYTF.

CDR3: CASTQTSTSGGNEQFF. In DNA form, the CDR3 reads TGCGCCAGCACCCAAACCTCGACTAGCGGGGGGAATGAGCAGTTCTTC. The chain recombines TRBV5-1 with TRBJ2-1, with 13 nucleotides matching TRBD2. This CDR3 is built from 16 residues. V dropped 6 bases and J dropped 7; count of bases not matched to a gene: 10. The germline V gene has CDR1 SGHRS and CDR2 YFSETQ.